Following are 22 T cell receptor beta chains from one sample sequenced in a study of T-cell memory formation after mild COVID-19. TCRdb re-analysed the 5' RACE reads in MiXCR, keeping a single row per CDR3 protein. This sample carries some 120,000 distinct CDR3 sequences, about 15% of them seen once, and the ten largest clones take around 14%. The sequencing input was PBMCs or a T cell subset sorted from them (not recorded which). These receptors were taken from an adult woman who had mild COVID-19 (a few samples of this study predate the infection). Cell type and time point are not known.

There are many counts of this clonotype. This chain links TRBV5-1 with TRBJ2-5, with D perhaps TRBD2 (5 bases). Trimming left V 1 base short and J 3 bases short, with 7 bases between. The CDR3 covers 13 residues. From germline, CDR1 is SGHRS and CDR2 YFSETQ. The CDR3 region has the DNA TGCGCCAGCAGCTTGCCCGGGGAAGAGACCCAGTACTTC. The encoded protein is CASSLPGEETQYF.

This clonotype was counted between two and nine times. This chain links TRBV5-1 with TRBJ2-7; no reliable D call. CDR3 size: 11 residues. Germline V gene sequence: CDR1 SGHRS, CDR2 YFSETQ. V was clipped by 0 bases and J by 7 bases, with 5 bases between them. The CDR3 DNA sequence: TGCGCCAGCAGCTTGGGACAAGAGCAGTACTTC. Translated, it gives CASSLGQEQYF. The variable domain in full, completed from reference TRBV5-1 and TRBJ2-7, reads KAGVTQTPRYLIKTRGQQVTLSCSPISGHRSVSWYQQTPGQGLQFLFEYFSETQRNKGNFPGRFSGRQFSNSRSEMNVSTLELGDSALYLCASSLGQEQYFGPGTRLTVT.

This clonotype occurred a few times. The genes are TRBV14 and TRBJ2-1, with D possibly TRBD2 on 7 matching bases. This CDR3 has 17 amino acids. Trimming pared 0 bases from V and 4 bases from J, leaving 16 bases between. Germline CDR1 is SGHDN and CDR2 is FVKESK. The CDR3: CASSQDRGGGRYNEQFF. The CDR3 coding sequence is TGTGCCAGCAGCCAAGATCGAGGCGGGGGCCGTTACAATGAGCAGTTCTTC.

This clonotype was counted a single time. The V gene is TRBV20-1, the J gene TRBJ2-7; 7 bases agree with TRBD1. The J segment lost 0 bases and the V segment lost 6 bases, leaving 8 bases of the junction unmatched. In germline, CDR1 is DFQATT, CDR2 SNEGSKA (reference sequence). The CDR3 totals 14 residues. The CDR3 loop reads CSATGQASSYEQYF. Written as DNA, the CDR3 is TGCAGTGCCACTGGACAGGCTAGCTCCTACGAGCAGTACTTC.

The chain couples TRBV3-1 to TRBJ1-2, with D possibly matching TRBD1 (5 bases). The CDR3 runs to 14 residues. The germline CDR1 and CDR2 sequences are LGHDT and YNNKEL (reference sequence). Trimming removed 4 bases from V and 7 bases from J, with 16 bases in between. The CDR3 is CASSPIGASGGYTF. The CDR3 DNA follows: TGTGCCAGCAGCCCGATCGGGGCTTCTGGTGGCTACACCTTC.

There are a few counts of this clonotype. The rearrangement links TRBV5-5 to TRBJ2-1, with 7 positions matching TRBD1. Trimming cost V 5 bases and J 6 bases; bases outside gene matches: 14. The CDR3 spans 16 residues. The germline CDR1 and CDR2 sequences are SGHKS and YYEKEE (reference sequence). CDR3 amino acids: CASRRSKGAPVNEQFF. CDR3 DNA: TGTGCCAGCAGACGCTCTAAGGGGGCACCGGTCAATGAGCAGTTCTTC.

V is TRBV12-3 or TRBV12-4 and J is TRBJ2-1; no clear D. Deletions cut 6 bases from V and 5 bases from J, with 23 bases between. This CDR3 has 17 amino acids. CDR3 amino acids: CASSQLVGTESHNEQFF. In DNA, the CDR3 is TGTGCCAGCAGCCAATTGGTCGGCACTGAGTCCCACAATGAGCAGTTCTTC.

This clonotype occurred once. The V call is TRBV7-3, the J call TRBJ1-2, with TRBD1 as a possible D gene (5 bases). In germline, CDR1 is SGHTA, CDR2 FQGTGA. The CDR3 sequence is 13 residues long. V gave up 4 bases and J gave up 4 bases, with 10 bases separating them. In nucleotides, the CDR3 is TGTGCCAGCAGCTCTCGCAGGGTCTATGGCTACACCTTC. It encodes CASSSRRVYGYTF.

The chain combines TRBV12-3 or TRBV12-4 with TRBJ1-1, with D perhaps TRBD1 (5 bases). The CDR3 contains 17 residues. Trimming removed 2 bases from V and 0 bases from J, with 16 bases in between. CDR3 coding DNA: TGTGCCAGCAGTTTACTTGGTGCCCTGGGGGTGAACACTGAAGCTTTCTTT. The encoded protein is CASSLLGALGVNTEAFF.

The gene calls are TRBV7-9 and TRBJ2-7; 7 bases agree with TRBD2. CDR1 and CDR2 from the germline V gene are SEHNR and FQNEAQ (reference sequence). CDR3 length: 19 residues. J gave up 2 bases and V 6 bases, and 22 bases lay outside the gene matches. The CDR3 is CASRPGGRGSHAPTYEQYF. The DNA of the CDR3 is TGTGCCAGCAGACCCGGGGGGAGAGGGTCTCATGCTCCGACCTACGAGCAGTACTTC. Full variable domain (rest looked up from reference TRBV7-9 and TRBJ2-7): DTGVSQNPRHKITKRGQNVTFRCDPISEHNRLYWYRQTLGQGPEFLTYFQNEAQLEKSRLLSDRFSAERPKGSFSTLEIQRTEQGDSAMYLCASRPGGRGSHAPTYEQYFGPGTRLTVT.

The gene calls are TRBV7-2 and TRBJ2-7; 8 bases agree with TRBD1. After removal of 5 bases from V and 2 bases from J, the junction contained 11 bases not matched to a gene. CDR3 length equals 16 residues. CDR1 and CDR2 from the germline V gene are SGHTA and FQGNSA. CDR3 protein: CASSRYGQGAAYEQYF. The CDR3 DNA is TGTGCCAGCAGCCGGTACGGACAGGGCGCTGCCTACGAGCAGTACTTC.

This sequence joins TRBV5-1 and TRBJ2-1; D remains unclear. This CDR3 contains 14 residues. CDR1 is SGHRS, CDR2 YFSETQ, per germline. Trimming took off 0 bases at V and 7 bases at J, with 11 bases between the two ends. The DNA for the CDR3 is TGCGCCAGCAGCTTGGGGCCCGGGCCGAATGAGCAGTTCTTC. Translated: CASSLGPGPNEQFF.

This clonotype was picked up a small number of times. This chain joins TRBV5-1 and TRBJ2-1; the match to TRBD1 covers 8 bases. There are 15 residues in the CDR3. Trimming cost V 0 bases and J 9 bases; bases outside gene matches: 8. CDR1 is SGHRS, CDR2 YFSETQ, per germline. The CDR3 region has the DNA TGCGCCAGCAGCTTGGGGCGGACAGGGAAGGGTGAGCAGTTCTTC. Residues: CASSLGRTGKGEQFF.

This clonotype has more than one count but fewer than ten. The rearrangement links TRBV9 to TRBJ2-7; tentative D call: TRBD1 (6 bases). There are 15 residues in the CDR3. Germline lookup yields CDR1 SGDLS and CDR2 YYNGEE. V was pared by 0 bases and J by 2 bases, with 12 bases between. CDR3 sequence: CASSVGFDRTYEQYF. CDR3 nucleotide sequence: TGTGCCAGCAGCGTAGGATTCGACAGGACCTACGAGCAGTACTTC.

This clonotype was seen only a few times. The rearrangement joins TRBV7-6 to TRBJ1-6; D is possibly TRBD1 (6 bases). The length of the CDR3 is 13 residues. In germline, CDR1 is SGHVS, CDR2 FNYEAQ. Trimming took off 5 bases at V and 14 bases at J, with 16 bases between the two ends. CDR3 coding DNA: TGTGCCAGCAGCCCCTCCCGGGACATATCCCTCCACTTT. Protein product: CASSPSRDISLHF.

This clonotype was seen a handful of times. The CDR3 nucleotides read TGCGCCAGCAGTGAGGGGGGGCTAGCGGATCTACAAGCCAAAAACATTCAGTACTTC. This translates into CASSEGGLADLQAKNIQYF. V usage is TRBV10-2 and J usage is TRBJ2-4; D may be TRBD2 (7 bases). CDR1 WSHSY and CDR2 SAAADI come from the germline V gene. Trimming removed 2 bases from V and 0 bases from J, with 20 bases in between. The CDR3 totals 19 residues.

The chain has TRBV7-8 and TRBJ2-5; 10 nucleotides line up with TRBD2. CDR1 and CDR2 from the germline V gene are SGHVS and FQNEAQ. The CDR3 has 16 amino acids. V was pared by 5 bases and J by 5 bases, with 11 bases of the junction left unmatched. The chain's CDR3 is CASSPRKRGGLETQYF. In nucleotides, the CDR3 is TGTGCCAGCAGCCCTCGGAAGCGGGGGGGCCTCGAGACCCAGTACTTC.

The rearrangement uses TRBV7-6 and TRBJ2-3, with TRBD2 matching 12 bases. V lost 0 bases and J lost 3; bases outside the gene matches: 7. The germline V gene encodes CDR1 SGHVS and CDR2 FNYEAQ. This CDR3 has 18 residues. The CDR3 region is CASSLANGLAGMTDTQYF. CDR3 DNA sequence: TGTGCCAGCAGCTTAGCTAATGGACTAGCGGGGATGACAGATACGCAGTATTTT.

This sequence joins TRBV5-6 and TRBJ1-5; 7 bases are a match to TRBD1. The CDR3 consists of 16 residues. The V gene's germline CDR1 is SGHDT and CDR2 YYEEEE. After removal of 3 bases from V and 4 bases from J, the junction contained 10 bases not matched to a gene. The CDR3 loop is CASSSRGGKGNQPQHF. The CDR3 DNA reads as TGTGCCAGCAGCTCGAGAGGGGGCAAGGGTAATCAGCCCCAGCATTTT.

This clonotype has more than one count but fewer than ten. The V gene is TRBV19, the J gene TRBJ1-1, with 7 bases identical to TRBD1. V trimming: 5 bases; J trimming: 4 bases; junction bases outside the gene matches: 10. The CDR3 sequence is 15 residues long. Germline V gene lookup returns CDR1 LNHDA and CDR2 SQIVND (reference sequence). CDR3 sequence (DNA): TGTGCCAGTAGTTATTTCACAGGGGTGGGCACTGAAGCTTTCTTT. Translated: CASSYFTGVGTEAFF.

This clonotype showed up just a few times. The chain employs TRBV7-2 and TRBJ2-5, with unresolved D. The V end lost 2 bases, the J end lost 1 base, and 5 bases lay between the germline ends. There are 13 residues in the CDR3. The V gene's germline CDR1 is SGHTA and CDR2 FQGNSA. CDR3 sequence (DNA): TGTGCCAGCAGCTTAAGCCCCCAAGAGACCCAGTACTTC. The encoded protein is CASSLSPQETQYF.

This clonotype was counted between two and nine times. Here the CDR3 DNA reads TGTGCCAGCAGCTTGGGGGGTCTAACCGGGGAGCTGTTTTTT. This translates into CASSLGGLTGELFF. This chain joins TRBV5-6 and TRBJ2-2; the D is unclear. The germline CDR1 and CDR2 sequences are SGHDT and YYEEEE. The length of the CDR3 is 14 residues. V lost 0 bases, J lost 5 bases, and 8 bases lay in between.